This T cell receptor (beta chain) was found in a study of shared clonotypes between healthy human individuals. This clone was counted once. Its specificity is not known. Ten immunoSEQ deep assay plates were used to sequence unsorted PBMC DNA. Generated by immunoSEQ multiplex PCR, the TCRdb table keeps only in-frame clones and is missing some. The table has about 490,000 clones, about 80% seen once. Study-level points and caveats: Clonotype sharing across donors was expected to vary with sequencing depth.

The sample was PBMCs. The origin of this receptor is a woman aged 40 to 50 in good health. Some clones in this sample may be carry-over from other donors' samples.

The CDR3 here is CASSQEATPPEAFF. In DNA, the CDR3 is TGTGCCAGCAGCCAGGAGGCGACACCCCCTGAAGCTTTCTTT. This rearrangement joins TRBV4-2 to TRBJ1-1; unclear D gene. Trimming took 3 bases from V and 6 from J, leaving 14 bases between them. CDR3 length: 14 amino acids. The V gene's germline CDR1 is LGHNA and CDR2 YNFKEQ.